This T cell receptor beta chain was sequenced in a study of blood T cell repertoires in COVID-19. There are 12 residues in the CDR3. V shed 4 bases and J shed 7 bases, with 8 bases lying between them. Germline lookup yields CDR1 LGHNT and CDR2 FRNRAP. Only in-frame clones appear in the TCRdb table, and some are missing; sequencing was by immunoSEQ multiplex PCR. The sample contains a few hundred thousand clones, approximately 91% of which appear only once. Participants were aged 18 to 89 years, lived in over 20 US areas, and enrolled virtually. This sequence originates from a woman aged 40 to 50 who had been exposed to COVID-19. The material sequenced was PBMCs or T cells enriched from blood (not recorded which). V is TRBV12-5 and J is TRBJ1-5; the D is unclear. CDR3: CASGSGVQPQHF. The CDR3 DNA follows: TGTGCTAGTGGTTCCGGTGTCCAGCCCCAGCATTTT.